The 7 T cell receptor beta chains in this list originate from one sample, sequenced in a study of cytomegalovirus exposure and HLA in healthy donors. With 60 Vbeta and 13 Jbeta primers, the PCR was carried out. Clones were read by immunoSEQ multiplex PCR, and TCRdb kept only the in-frame ones, dropping some. Of some 190,000 clones listed, around 84% are singletons. The material sequenced was PBMCs. The source is a middle-aged man in good health and CMV-seropositive.

This rearrangement joins TRBV7-2 to TRBJ2-7; 8 bases map to TRBD2. CDR1 is SGHTA and CDR2 is FQGNSA in the germline V gene. Trimming at V came to 8 bases and at J to 2 bases, leaving 8 bases not matched to a gene. The CDR3 has 14 amino acids. CDR3 nucleotides: TGTGCCAGCTCCTTCGCGGGGGGCCCCTACGAGCAGTACTTC. This translates into CASSFAGGPYEQYF. The variable domain in full, completed from reference TRBV7-2 and TRBJ2-7, reads GAGVSQSPSNKVTEKGKDVELRCDPISGHTALYWYRQSLGQGLEFLIYFQGNSAPDKSGLPSDRFSAERTGGSVSTLTIQRTQQEDSAVYLCASSFAGGPYEQYFGPGTRLTVT.

V gene TRBV7-2 combines with J gene TRBJ2-4, with a weak D call TRBD1 (6 bases). This CDR3 spans 18 amino acids. V was shortened by 5 bases and J by 8 bases, with 28 bases between the two germline ends. Germline V gene data show CDR1 as SGHTA and CDR2 as FQGNSA. The CDR3 nucleotides are TGTGCCAGCAGCCCAGAAGGGTACAGGGCCCACTCGGAGGACATTCAGTACTTC. Translated, it gives CASSPEGYRAHSEDIQYF.

The J gene is TRBJ2-7, the V gene TRBV5-4; 9 positions agree with TRBD1. The V segment lost 2 bases and the J segment 5 bases; nucleotides outside the gene matches: 11. This CDR3 spans 16 amino acids. Germline V gene lookup returns CDR1 SGHNT and CDR2 YYREEE (reference sequence). CDR3 loop: CASSFPPGQGRNEQYF. CDR3 in DNA: TGTGCCAGCAGCTTCCCCCCGGGACAGGGTCGCAACGAGCAGTACTTC.

The chain employs TRBV2 and TRBJ1-1; D is undetermined. Between the trimmed V and J ends, which lost 1 base and 5 bases, there was a span of 8 bases. The CDR3 is made up of 13 amino acids. Germline-derived CDR1 and CDR2 are SNHLY and FYNNEI. The CDR3 sequence is CASSEGGSTEAFF. The DNA for the CDR3 is TGTGCCAGCAGTGAAGGAGGTTCGACTGAAGCTTTCTTT.

The chain uses TRBV7-9 and TRBJ1-1; 10 bases line up with TRBD1. Losses at the gene ends were 2 bases for V and 3 bases for J; bases not matched to a gene: 12. CDR1 is SEHNR, CDR2 FQNEAQ, per germline (reference sequence). The CDR3 extends over 18 amino acids. The CDR3 protein is CASSLRRQGAPRDTEAFF. The CDR3 region has the DNA TGTGCCAGCAGCTTAAGGCGACAGGGGGCCCCGCGGGACACTGAAGCTTTCTTT.

The chain joins TRBV6-5 to TRBJ2-1, with 7 bases fitting TRBD1. V trimming: 4 bases; J trimming: 7 bases; junction bases outside the gene matches: 10. CDR3 length equals 15 residues. CDR1 and CDR2 (germline): MNHEY, SVGAGI. The CDR3 DNA reads TGTGCCAGCAGTTCTAGACAGGGTGTTAAAAATGAGCAGTTCTTC. Amino acids: CASSSRQGVKNEQFF.

CDR3 sequence: CASSQFPPPATVGETQYF. CDR3 DNA sequence: TGCGCCAGCAGCCAATTCCCACCCCCGGCCACGGTCGGGGAGACCCAGTACTTC. The chain carries TRBV4-1 and TRBJ2-5; D unresolved. V was cut by 2 bases and J by 5 bases, with 24 bases left in between. Germline V gene lookup returns CDR1 MGHRA and CDR2 YSYEKL. This CDR3 has 18 amino acids.